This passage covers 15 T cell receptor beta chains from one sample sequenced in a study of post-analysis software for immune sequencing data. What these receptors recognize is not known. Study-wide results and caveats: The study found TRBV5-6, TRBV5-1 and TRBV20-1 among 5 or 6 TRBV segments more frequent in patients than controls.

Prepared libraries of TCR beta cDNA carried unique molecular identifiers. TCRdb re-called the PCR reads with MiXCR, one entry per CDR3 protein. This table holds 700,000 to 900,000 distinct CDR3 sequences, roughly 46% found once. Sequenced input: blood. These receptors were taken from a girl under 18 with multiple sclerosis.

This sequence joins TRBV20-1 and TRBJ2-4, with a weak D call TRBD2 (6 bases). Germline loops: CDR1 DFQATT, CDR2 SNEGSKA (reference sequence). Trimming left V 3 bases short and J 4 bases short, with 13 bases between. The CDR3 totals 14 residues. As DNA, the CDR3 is TGCAGTGCTAGCCATAGCGGAGCGAAAAACATTCAGTACTTC. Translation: CSASHSGAKNIQYF.

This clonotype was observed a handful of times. Here the CDR3 reads CASSLDGGVISYTF. CDR3 sequence (DNA): TGCGCCAGCAGCTTGGATGGGGGGGTGATTTCCTACACCTTC. The chain carries TRBV5-1 and TRBJ1-2; possibly TRBD1 for D (5 bases). Trimming left V 0 bases short and J 10 bases short, with 16 bases between. Germline CDR1 and CDR2: SGHRS and YFSETQ. The CDR3 has 14 amino acids.

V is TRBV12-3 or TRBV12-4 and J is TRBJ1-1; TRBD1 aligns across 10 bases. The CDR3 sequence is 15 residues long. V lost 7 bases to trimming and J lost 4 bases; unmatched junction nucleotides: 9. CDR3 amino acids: CASIAGTGVPTEAFF. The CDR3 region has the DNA TGTGCCAGCATCGCTGGGACAGGGGTCCCCACTGAAGCTTTCTTT.

CDR3 amino acids: CASSPGVSSVAEQFF. CDR3 coding DNA: TGTGCCAGCAGCCCGGGAGTGTCGTCCGTAGCAGAGCAGTTCTTC. V is TRBV7-2 and J is TRBJ2-1; maybe TRBD2 (6 bases). Germline assignment: CDR1 SGHTA and CDR2 FQGNSA. Trimming took 5 bases from V and 10 from J, leaving 21 bases between them. The CDR3 is 15 residues long.

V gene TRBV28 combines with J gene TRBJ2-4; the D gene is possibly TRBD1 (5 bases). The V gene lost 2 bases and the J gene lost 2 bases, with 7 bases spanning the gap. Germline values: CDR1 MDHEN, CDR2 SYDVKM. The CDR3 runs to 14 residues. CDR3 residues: CASSLPGPKNIQYF. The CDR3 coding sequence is TGTGCCAGCAGTTTACCAGGGCCCAAAAACATTCAGTACTTC.

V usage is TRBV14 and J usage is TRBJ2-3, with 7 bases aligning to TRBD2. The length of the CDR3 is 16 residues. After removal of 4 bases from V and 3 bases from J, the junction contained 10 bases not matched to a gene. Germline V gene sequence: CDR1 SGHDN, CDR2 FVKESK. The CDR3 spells CASSLREARRTDTQYF. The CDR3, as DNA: TGTGCCAGCAGCCTCCGGGAGGCTCGGAGGACAGATACGCAGTATTTT.

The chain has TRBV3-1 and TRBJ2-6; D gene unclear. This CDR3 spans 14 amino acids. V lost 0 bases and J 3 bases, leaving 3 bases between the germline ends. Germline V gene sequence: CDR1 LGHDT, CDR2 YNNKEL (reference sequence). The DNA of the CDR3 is TGTGCCAGCAGCCAAGAGGGTGGGGCCAACGTCCTGACTTTC. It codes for CASSQEGGANVLTF.

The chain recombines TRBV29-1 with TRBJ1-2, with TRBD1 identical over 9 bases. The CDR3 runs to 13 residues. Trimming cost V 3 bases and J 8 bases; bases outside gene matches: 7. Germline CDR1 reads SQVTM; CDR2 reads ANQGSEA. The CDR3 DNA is TGCAGCGTTGAGGAACAGGGGGCATACGGCTACACCTTC. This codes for CSVEEQGAYGYTF.

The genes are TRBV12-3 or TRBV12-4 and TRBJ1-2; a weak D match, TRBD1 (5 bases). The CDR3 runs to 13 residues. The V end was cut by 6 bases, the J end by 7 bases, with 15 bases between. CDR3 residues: CASSLQGLIGYTF. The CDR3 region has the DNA TGTGCCAGCAGCCTTCAGGGCCTAATTGGCTACACCTTC.

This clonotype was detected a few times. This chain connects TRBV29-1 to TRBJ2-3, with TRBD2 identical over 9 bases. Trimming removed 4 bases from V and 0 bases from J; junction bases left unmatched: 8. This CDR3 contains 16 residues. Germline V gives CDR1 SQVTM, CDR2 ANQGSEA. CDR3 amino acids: CSVVPRTSESTDTQYF. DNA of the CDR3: TGCAGCGTTGTCCCTAGGACTAGCGAAAGCACAGATACGCAGTATTTT.

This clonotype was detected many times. The CDR3 reads CASSVEPLRDGSYNEQFF. For the CDR3, the DNA is TGTGCCAGCAGCGTAGAACCTTTGCGGGATGGCTCCTACAATGAGCAGTTCTTC. This chain connects TRBV9 to TRBJ2-1, with D possibly TRBD2 on 6 matching bases. CDR3 length: 18 residues. CDR1 is SGDLS and CDR2 is YYNGEE in the germline V gene. V was trimmed by 0 bases and J by 0 bases, leaving 16 bases between them.

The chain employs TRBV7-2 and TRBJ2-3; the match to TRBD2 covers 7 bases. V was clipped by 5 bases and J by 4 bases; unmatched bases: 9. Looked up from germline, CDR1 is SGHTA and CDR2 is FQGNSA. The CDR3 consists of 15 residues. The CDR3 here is CASSPPGTTADTQYF. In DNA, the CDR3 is TGTGCCAGCAGCCCCCCCGGGACTACGGCAGATACGCAGTATTTT.

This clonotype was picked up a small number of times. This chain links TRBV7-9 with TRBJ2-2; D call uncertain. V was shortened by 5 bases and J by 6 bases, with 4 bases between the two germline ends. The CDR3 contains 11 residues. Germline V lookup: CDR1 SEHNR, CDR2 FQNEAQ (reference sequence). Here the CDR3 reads CASSRPGELFF. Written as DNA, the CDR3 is TGTGCCAGCAGCCGTCCCGGGGAGCTGTTTTTT.

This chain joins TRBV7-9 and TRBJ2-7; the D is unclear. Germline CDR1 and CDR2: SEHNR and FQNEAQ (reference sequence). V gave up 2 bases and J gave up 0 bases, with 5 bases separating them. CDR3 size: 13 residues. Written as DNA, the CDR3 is TGTGCCAGCAGCTTAATCGACTCCTACGAGCAGTACTTC. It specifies CASSLIDSYEQYF.

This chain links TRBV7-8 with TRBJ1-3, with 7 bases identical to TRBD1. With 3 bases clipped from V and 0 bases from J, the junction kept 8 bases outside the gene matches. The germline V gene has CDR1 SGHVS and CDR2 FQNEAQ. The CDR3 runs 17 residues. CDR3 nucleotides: TGTGCCAGCAGCTTTGAAAGGCGGACAGGCTCTGGAAACACCATATATTTT. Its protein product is CASSFERRTGSGNTIYF. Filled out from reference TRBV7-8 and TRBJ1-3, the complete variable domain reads GAGVSQSPRYKVAKRGQDVALRCDPISGHVSLFWYQQALGQGPEFLTYFQNEAQLDKSGLPSDRFFAERPEGSVSTLKIQRTQQEDSAVYLCASSFERRTGSGNTIYFGEGSWLTVV.